The 30 T cell receptor beta chains given below trace back to one sample, sequenced in a study of blood T cell repertoires in COVID-19. Assay used: immunoSEQ multiplex PCR; TCRdb lists only in-frame clones, some missing. Of around 130,000 clones listed, roughly three quarters are singletons. The sequencing input was peripheral blood. These receptor sequences come from a human donor in a cohort sampled during active COVID-19.

V gene TRBV5-4 combines with J gene TRBJ1-5; D perhaps matches TRBD1 (6 bases). CDR1 and CDR2 (germline): SGHNT, YYREEE (reference sequence). Trimming cost V 5 bases and J 2 bases, with 14 bases left between them. CDR3 size: 15 residues. DNA for the CDR3: TGTGCCAGCAGTCTACAGGGAGTAGGCAATCAGCCCCAGCATTTT. Protein product: CASSLQGVGNQPQHF.

The sample holds a few counts of this clone. The V call is TRBV18, the J call TRBJ1-1, with 7 bases identical to TRBD1. Looked up from germline, CDR1 is KGHSH and CDR2 is LQKENI. The junction had 11 bases not matched to a gene; V was cut back by 6 bases and J by 1 base. This CDR3 is built from 16 residues. CDR3 in amino acids: CASSPNLDRKNTEAFF. CDR3 nucleotide sequence: TGTGCCAGCTCGCCCAACTTGGACAGGAAGAACACTGAAGCTTTCTTT.

This clone turned up a few times. This chain joins TRBV5-1 and TRBJ1-2; 7 nucleotides match TRBD1. CDR1 SGHRS and CDR2 YFSETQ come from the germline V gene. V gave up 4 bases and J gave up 5 bases; unmatched junction bases: 8. The CDR3 has 14 residues. The CDR3 reads CASSPRTGRYGYTF. Written as DNA, the CDR3 is TGCGCCAGCAGCCCAAGGACAGGAAGGTATGGCTACACCTTC. Using reference TRBV5-1 and TRBJ1-2 for the parts outside the CDR3, the full variable domain is KAGVTQTPRYLIKTRGQQVTLSCSPISGHRSVSWYQQTPGQGLQFLFEYFSETQRNKGNFPGRFSGRQFSNSRSEMNVSTLELGDSALYLCASSPRTGRYGYTFGSGTRLTVV.

This rearrangement joins TRBV9 to TRBJ2-7; 9 bases fit TRBD2. The CDR3 has 14 amino acids. The V gene's germline CDR1 is SGDLS and CDR2 YYNGEE. The V gene end was trimmed by 4 bases and the J gene end by 0 bases; junction bases not matched to a gene: 2. The DNA of the CDR3 is TGTGCCAGCAGCCTAGCGGGGAACTCCTACGAGCAGTACTTC. Its translation is CASSLAGNSYEQYF.

On this clone: At the DNA level, this CDR3 is encoded by other sequences in the same sample as well. The chain has TRBV27 and TRBJ2-7, with D possibly being TRBD1 (6 bases). The germline CDR1 and CDR2 sequences are MNHEY and SMNVEV (reference sequence). The V gene lost 5 bases and the J gene lost 3 bases, with 14 bases spanning the gap. The CDR3 spans 14 residues. The CDR3 coding sequence is TGTGCCAGCAGTACTCGACAGGAATACTACGAGCAGTACTTC. Residues: CASSTRQEYYEQYF.

The chain uses TRBV2 and TRBJ1-2; the D gene is possibly TRBD1 (5 bases). Germline CDR1 is SNHLY and CDR2 is FYNNEI. Trimming cost V 0 bases and J 6 bases, with 8 bases left between them. The CDR3 sequence is 13 residues long. Here the CDR3 DNA reads TGTGCCAGCAGTGAAGCGGCAGGGAATGGCTACACCTTC. Amino acid sequence: CASSEAAGNGYTF.

The V and J genes are TRBV6-1 and TRBJ2-7; 13 bases match TRBD2. The germline CDR1 and CDR2 sequences are MNHNS and SASEGT. The length of the CDR3 is 16 residues. J gave up 5 bases and V 3 bases, and 7 bases lay outside the gene matches. CDR3 in DNA: TGTGCCAGCAGTGATAAGGGCGGACTAGCGGGGGACGAGCAGTACTTC. This codes for CASSDKGGLAGDEQYF.

The V gene is TRBV19, the J gene TRBJ1-1; D call uncertain. CDR1 LNHDA and CDR2 SQIVND come from the germline V gene (reference sequence). CDR3 size: 12 residues. V was pared by 10 bases and J by 3 bases, with 12 bases between. DNA of the CDR3: TGTGCCACCGACCGAGGTGACACTGAAGCTTTCTTT. Encoded protein: CATDRGDTEAFF. Combining the CDR3 with reference TRBV19 and TRBJ1-1 gives the whole variable domain DGGITQSPKYLFRKEGQNVTLSCEQNLNHDAMYWYRQDPGQGLRLIYYSQIVNDFQKGDIAEGYSVSREKKESFPLTVTSAQKNPTAFYLCATDRGDTEAFFGQGTRLTVV.

This chain uses TRBV27 with TRBJ2-1; 9 bases agree with TRBD2. The germline V gene has CDR1 MNHEY and CDR2 SMNVEV (reference sequence). Trimming at V came to 6 bases and at J to 4 bases, leaving 4 bases not matched to a gene. The CDR3 length is 14 residues. CDR3: CASRIAGAYNEQFF. As DNA, the CDR3 is TGTGCCAGCAGAATAGCGGGAGCGTACAATGAGCAGTTCTTC.

The chain has TRBV24-1 and TRBJ2-7, with 8 positions matching TRBD1. The CDR3 is 14 amino acids. Germline-derived CDR1 and CDR2 are KGHDR and SFDVKD. V gave up 2 bases and J gave up 5 bases; unmatched junction bases: 4. CDR3 protein: CATSDSDRAHEQYF. The CDR3 DNA reads as TGTGCCACCAGTGATTCGGACAGGGCACACGAGCAGTACTTC.

DNA for the CDR3: TGTGCCACCAGCAGAGTTCAGGGTTCCTACAATGAGCAGTTCTTC. Its protein product is CATSRVQGSYNEQFF. The chain couples TRBV15 to TRBJ2-1; maybe TRBD1 (5 bases). Per germline, CDR1 LNHNV and CDR2 YYDKDF (reference sequence). CDR3 length equals 15 residues. The V and J ends lost 1 base and 1 base respectively, with 8 bases between them.

This clone was observed a single time. The V call is TRBV6-5, the J call TRBJ2-7, with 8 bases lining up with TRBD2. The V gene end was trimmed by 8 bases and the J gene end by 4 bases; junction bases not matched to a gene: 7. The CDR3 covers 13 residues. Germline V gene data show CDR1 as MNHEY and CDR2 as SVGAGI. The CDR3 here is CASRAGAVYEQYF. The DNA for the CDR3 is TGTGCCAGCCGAGCGGGAGCCGTTTACGAGCAGTACTTC.

The rearrangement uses TRBV5-6 and TRBJ2-7; possibly TRBD2 for D (7 bases). Germline V gives CDR1 SGHDT, CDR2 YYEEEE. V was cut by 0 bases and J by 2 bases, with 12 bases left in between. The length of the CDR3 is 15 residues. The CDR3 sequence is CASSLAGGGTYEQYF. The CDR3 nucleotides read TGTGCCAGCAGCTTGGCGGGCGGGGGCACCTACGAGCAGTACTTC.

The chain joins TRBV3-1 (or the pseudogene TRBV3-2) to TRBJ1-1, with TRBD1 identical over 7 bases. Germline values: CDR1 LGHDT, CDR2 YNNKEL (reference sequence). Trimming removed 7 bases from V and 3 bases from J; junction bases left unmatched: 8. The CDR3 is 14 residues long. CDR3 protein: CASTPTGSHTEAFF. The CDR3, as DNA: TGTGCCAGCACCCCGACAGGGTCGCACACTGAAGCTTTCTTT.

The genes are TRBV20-1 and TRBJ1-2; 8 positions agree with TRBD1. The CDR3 extends over 11 amino acids. The germline V gene encodes CDR1 DFQATT and CDR2 SNEGSKA (reference sequence). V was clipped by 4 bases and J by 8 bases; unmatched bases: 3. The CDR3 protein is CSATQGDGYTF. The CDR3 bases are TGCAGTGCTACACAGGGGGACGGCTACACCTTC.

The rearrangement joins TRBV11-3 to TRBJ1-2; D gene unclear. Trimming pared 5 bases from V and 8 bases from J, leaving 18 bases between. Germline V gene lookup returns CDR1 SGHNT and CDR2 YENEEA. The CDR3 extends over 14 amino acids. The CDR3, as DNA: TGTGCCAGCAGCGAGCGGTGGGAAGGCATCGGCTACACCTTC. Amino acid sequence: CASSERWEGIGYTF.

The V gene is TRBV12-5, the J gene TRBJ2-7, with 11 nucleotides matching TRBD1. The germline CDR1 and CDR2 sequences are LGHNT and FRNRAP. This CDR3 is 14 amino acids long. The ends lost 5 bases at V and 3 bases at J; junction bases unmatched: 3. The CDR3 loop reads CASGPGTGGYEQYF. For the CDR3, the DNA is TGTGCTAGTGGTCCTGGGACAGGGGGCTACGAGCAGTACTTC.

This clone came up a few times. The rearrangement joins TRBV5-1 to TRBJ1-2; 9 bases are shared with TRBD1. From germline, CDR1 is SGHRS and CDR2 YFSETQ. CDR3 size: 15 residues. V gave up 4 bases and J gave up 2 bases; unmatched junction bases: 6. CDR3 amino acids: CASSPGQGVNYGYTF. CDR3 coding DNA: TGCGCCAGCAGCCCGGGACAGGGCGTCAACTATGGCTACACCTTC.

The chain carries TRBV24-1 and TRBJ2-7; TRBD1 is a possible D gene (7 bases). Trimming removed 6 bases at V and 6 bases at J, with 14 bases between. The CDR3 contains 13 residues. Germline V gene sequence: CDR1 KGHDR, CDR2 SFDVKD. CDR3 bases: TGTGCCACCAGTCCAAGACAGGGAGGCGAGCAGTACTTC. It specifies CATSPRQGGEQYF.

This clone was observed a single time. The V and J genes are TRBV18 and TRBJ1-6; D ambiguous. Trimming cost V 3 bases and J 10 bases, with 19 bases left between them. Germline loops: CDR1 KGHSH, CDR2 LQKENI. The CDR3 spans 16 residues. The CDR3 DNA sequence: TGTGCCAGCTCACCCTCTGAAGCCCGATCGGGATCACCCCTCCACTTT. Protein product: CASSPSEARSGSPLHF.

V is TRBV15 and J is TRBJ2-5, with 11 bases that match TRBD2. V lost 2 bases and J lost 1; bases outside the gene matches: 6. The CDR3 contains 17 residues. Germline V gene data show CDR1 as LNHNV and CDR2 as YYDKDF (reference sequence). The CDR3 here is CATSRHGTSGTQETQYF. The CDR3 DNA sequence: TGTGCCACCAGCAGACACGGGACTAGCGGAACCCAAGAGACCCAGTACTTC. Full variable domain (missing parts from reference TRBV15 and TRBJ2-5): DAMVIQNPRYQVTQFGKPVTLSCSQTLNHNVMYWYQQKSSQAPKLLFHYYDKDFNNEADTPDNFQSRRPNTSFCFLDIRSPGLGDTAMYLCATSRHGTSGTQETQYFGPGTRLLVL.

The genes are TRBV10-3 and TRBJ2-5, with D possibly matching TRBD2 (5 bases). The CDR3 has 15 residues. From germline, CDR1 is ENHRY and CDR2 SYGVKD. Trimming took 5 bases from V and 4 from J, leaving 17 bases between them. The CDR3 protein is CAISQSLGTSETQYF. CDR3 sequence (DNA): TGTGCCATCAGTCAATCACTAGGAACTTCAGAGACCCAGTACTTC.

The gene calls are TRBV27 and TRBJ2-7; TRBD2 aligns across 7 bases. The CDR3 extends over 12 amino acids. Trimming took 6 bases from V and 6 from J; bases not matched to a gene: 5. Per germline, CDR1 MNHEY and CDR2 SMNVEV (reference sequence). The CDR3 spells CASSQGGAEQYF. DNA for the CDR3: TGTGCCAGCAGCCAGGGAGGGGCCGAGCAGTACTTC.

The chain is built from TRBV13 and TRBJ2-7; TRBD1 agrees at 9 bases. Germline-derived CDR1 and CDR2 are PRHDT and FYEKMQ (reference sequence). Losses at the gene ends were 1 base for V and 1 base for J; bases not matched to a gene: 2. This CDR3 spans 15 amino acids. Here the CDR3 reads CASSLDGTGSYEQYF. CDR3 sequence (DNA): TGTGCCAGCAGCTTAGACGGGACAGGGTCCTACGAGCAGTACTTC.

The chain recombines TRBV18 with TRBJ1-1, with TRBD1 matching over 9 bases. V lost 8 bases to trimming and J lost 7 bases; unmatched junction nucleotides: 5. In germline, CDR1 is KGHSH, CDR2 LQKENI. This CDR3 is 12 amino acids long. In DNA, the CDR3 is TGTGCCAGCACCACAGGGGGCGGTGAAGCTTTCTTT. This translates into CASTTGGGEAFF.

The chain recombines TRBV18 with TRBJ2-7; D unresolved. Trimming cost V 4 bases and J 0 bases, with 10 bases left between them. The CDR3 contains 14 residues. Germline lookup yields CDR1 KGHSH and CDR2 LQKENI. The CDR3 here is CASSHEAHSYEQYF. The CDR3 DNA follows: TGTGCCAGCTCACACGAGGCACACTCCTACGAGCAGTACTTC.

The chain employs TRBV6-5 and TRBJ1-2, with TRBD1 matching over 7 bases. Germline CDR1 MNHEY, CDR2 SVGAGI. The V and J ends lost 7 bases and 3 bases, in that order; junction bases with no gene match: 5. The CDR3 runs to 13 residues. Here the CDR3 DNA reads TGTGCCAGCAATTTCGACAGGGACTATGGCTACACCTTC. Amino acid sequence: CASNFDRDYGYTF.

This chain connects TRBV14 to TRBJ2-1; 7 nucleotides line up with TRBD1. CDR1 and CDR2 from the germline V gene are SGHDN and FVKESK. This CDR3 region has 17 residues. V dropped 2 bases and J dropped 0; count of bases not matched to a gene: 7. The CDR3: CASSQLTGLSSYNEQFF. CDR3 in DNA: TGTGCCAGCAGCCAACTGACAGGGCTCAGCTCCTACAATGAGCAGTTCTTC.

V usage is TRBV5-5 and J usage is TRBJ2-5; possibly TRBD2 for D (6 bases). The V gene's germline CDR1 is SGHKS and CDR2 YYEKEE (reference sequence). The V end lost 4 bases, the J end lost 7 bases, and 17 bases lay between the germline ends. The CDR3 is 14 residues long. This chain's CDR3 is CASSPEGPSLTQYF. CDR3 DNA: TGTGCCAGCAGCCCGGAGGGACCATCCTTGACCCAGTACTTC.

This chain connects TRBV10-2 to TRBJ2-5, with 7 nucleotides matching TRBD2. This CDR3 has 13 residues. Per the germline V gene, CDR1 is WSHSY and CDR2 is SAAADI. V shed 2 bases, J shed 3 bases, and the junction held 0 bases outside the gene matches. The CDR3 sequence is CASSEAGEETQYF. CDR3 DNA: TGCGCCAGCAGTGAGGCGGGGGAAGAGACCCAGTACTTC.